These T cell receptor beta chains were read from a single sample in a study of CXCR3-negative and CXCR3-positive naive CD8 T cells. For each CDR3 protein, TCRdb gives one entry from its re-call of the 5' RACE reads, without DNA. Found here are 90,000 to 95,000 distinct CDR3 sequences; the top ten clones hold 1.7%. The source material was naive CXCR3- CD8+ T cells from blood. These receptors all come from a human donor in good health. Some clones in this sample may be carry-over from other donors' samples. The CDR3 runs from the conserved cysteine through the conserved F or W.

J,V,CDR3
TRBJ2-5,TRBV12-3/TRBV12-4,CASSRPTSGDQETQYF
TRBJ2-1,TRBV6-6,CASSEGTSGFGSSYNEQFF
TRBJ2-7,TRBV9,CASSVGGPSYEQYF
TRBJ2-3,TRBV4-3,CASSQDNRESTDTQYF
TRBJ2-3,TRBV29-1,CSVLRDHTDTQYF
TRBJ2-2,TRBV6-5,CASSYSMGSNTGELFF
TRBJ2-7,TRBV29-1,CSVEGDLHEQYF
TRBJ2-1,TRBV7-9,CASSASPYNEQFF
TRBJ2-3,TRBV6-2/TRBV6-3,CASSPNEDTQYF
TRBJ1-1,TRBV20-1,CSARTLAGSPTEAFF
TRBJ1-1,TRBV7-2,CASSPEGASYTEAFF